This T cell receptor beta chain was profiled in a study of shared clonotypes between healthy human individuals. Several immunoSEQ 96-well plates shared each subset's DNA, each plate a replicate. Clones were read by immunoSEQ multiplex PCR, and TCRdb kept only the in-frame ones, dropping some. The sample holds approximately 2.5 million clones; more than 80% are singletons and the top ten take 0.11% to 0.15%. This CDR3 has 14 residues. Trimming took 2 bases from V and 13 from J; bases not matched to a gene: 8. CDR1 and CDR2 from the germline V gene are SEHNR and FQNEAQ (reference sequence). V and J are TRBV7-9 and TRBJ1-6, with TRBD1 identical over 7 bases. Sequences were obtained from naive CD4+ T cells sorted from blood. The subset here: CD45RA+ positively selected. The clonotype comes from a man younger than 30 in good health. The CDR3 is CASSLQDRLGPLHF. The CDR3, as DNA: TGTGCCAGCAGCTTACAGGACAGGTTGGGGCCCCTCCACTTT.